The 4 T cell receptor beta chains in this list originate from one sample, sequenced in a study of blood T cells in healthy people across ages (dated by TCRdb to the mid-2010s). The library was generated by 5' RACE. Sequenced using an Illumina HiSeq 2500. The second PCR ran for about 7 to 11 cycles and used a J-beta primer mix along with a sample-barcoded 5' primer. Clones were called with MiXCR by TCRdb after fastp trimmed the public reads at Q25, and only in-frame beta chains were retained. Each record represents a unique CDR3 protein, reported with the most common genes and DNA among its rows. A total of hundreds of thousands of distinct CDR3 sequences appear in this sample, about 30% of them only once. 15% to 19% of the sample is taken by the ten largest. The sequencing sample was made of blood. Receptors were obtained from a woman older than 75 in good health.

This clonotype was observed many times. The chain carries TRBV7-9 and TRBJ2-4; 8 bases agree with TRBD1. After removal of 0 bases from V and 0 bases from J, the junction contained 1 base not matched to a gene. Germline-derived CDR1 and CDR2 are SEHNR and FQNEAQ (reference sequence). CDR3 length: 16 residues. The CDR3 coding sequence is TGTGCCAGCAGCTTAGCGGACAGGGCAGCCAAAAACATTCAGTACTTC. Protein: CASSLADRAAKNIQYF.

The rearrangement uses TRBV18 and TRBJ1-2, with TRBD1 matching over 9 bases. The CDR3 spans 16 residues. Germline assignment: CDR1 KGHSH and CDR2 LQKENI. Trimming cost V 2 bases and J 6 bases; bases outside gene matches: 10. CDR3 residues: CASSPIRQGVIDGYTF. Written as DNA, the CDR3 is TGTGCCAGCTCACCAATCCGACAGGGGGTTATAGATGGCTACACCTTC.

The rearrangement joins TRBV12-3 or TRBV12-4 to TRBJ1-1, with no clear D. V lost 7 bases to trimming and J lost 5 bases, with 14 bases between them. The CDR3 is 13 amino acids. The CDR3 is CASNRGGRTEAFF. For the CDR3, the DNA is TGTGCCAGCAATCGGGGTGGGAGAACTGAAGCTTTCTTT.

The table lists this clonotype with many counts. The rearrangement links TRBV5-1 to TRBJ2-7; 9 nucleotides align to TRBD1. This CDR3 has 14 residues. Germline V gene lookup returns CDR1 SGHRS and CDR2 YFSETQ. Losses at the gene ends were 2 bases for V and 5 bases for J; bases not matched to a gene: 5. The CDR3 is CASSFPGQGNEQYF. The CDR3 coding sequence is TGCGCCAGCAGCTTCCCGGGACAGGGAAACGAGCAGTACTTC.